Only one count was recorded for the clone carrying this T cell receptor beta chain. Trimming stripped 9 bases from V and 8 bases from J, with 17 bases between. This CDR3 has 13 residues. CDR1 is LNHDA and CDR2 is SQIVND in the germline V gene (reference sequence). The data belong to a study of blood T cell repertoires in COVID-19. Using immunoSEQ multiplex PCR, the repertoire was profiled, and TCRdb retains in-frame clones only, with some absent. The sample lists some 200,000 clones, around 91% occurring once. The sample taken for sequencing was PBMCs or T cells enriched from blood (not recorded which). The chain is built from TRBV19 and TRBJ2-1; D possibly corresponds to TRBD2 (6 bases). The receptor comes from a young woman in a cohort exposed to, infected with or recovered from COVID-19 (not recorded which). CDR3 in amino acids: CASSGTLGYEQFF. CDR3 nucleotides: TGTGCCAGCTCCGGGACTCTTGGGTATGAGCAGTTCTTC.